This passage covers 11 T cell receptor beta chains from one sample sequenced in a study of blood T cell repertoires in COVID-19. Measured with immunoSEQ multiplex PCR; TCRdb has only the in-frame clones, and not every one. The sample consists of about 110,000 clones, roughly four fifths of them appearing once. Sequencing input: peripheral blood. The receptors stem from a woman aged 55-70 years with acute or convalescent COVID-19.

This chain uses TRBV6-4 with TRBJ2-2, with D maybe TRBD1 (6 bases). Trimming cost V 4 bases and J 5 bases, with 8 bases left between them. There are 13 residues in the CDR3. From germline, CDR1 is MRHNA and CDR2 SNTAGT. The DNA of the CDR3 is TGTGCCAGCAGTGGGCAGGGGACCGGGGAGCTGTTTTTT. Translation: CASSGQGTGELFF.

The chain is built from TRBV28 and TRBJ1-2; the match to TRBD1 covers 7 bases. The CDR3 is made up of 16 amino acids. Germline assignment: CDR1 MDHEN and CDR2 SYDVKM. The trim removed 8 bases at V and 0 bases at J, leaving 12 bases unmatched. CDR3 DNA: TGTGCCAGCGTCCAGGGGGGCACAAAAACTAACTATGGCTACACCTTC. This translates into CASVQGGTKTNYGYTF.

CDR3 coding DNA: TGTGCCAGCAGCCCCCGGCCCAATAAAGGGGGCACCATATATTTT. It specifies CASSPRPNKGGTIYF. This sequence joins TRBV7-6 and TRBJ1-3, with D tentatively TRBD1 (6 bases). Germline CDR1 is SGHVS and CDR2 is FNYEAQ. Trimming shortened V by 5 bases and J by 9 bases, and 20 bases separated the two germline ends. The CDR3 is made up of 15 amino acids.

The chain employs TRBV24-1 and TRBJ2-5; weak D call: TRBD1 (5 bases). This CDR3 is 18 amino acids long. Germline V lookup: CDR1 KGHDR, CDR2 SFDVKD. The germline V and J ends were trimmed by 4 bases and 4 bases, with 24 bases remaining between them. CDR3 loop: CATSDLGGQGGKGETQYF. The CDR3 region has the DNA TGTGCCACCAGTGACCTAGGTGGTCAGGGTGGCAAAGGAGAGACCCAGTACTTC.

The rearrangement uses TRBV12-3 or TRBV12-4 and TRBJ2-3, with 8 positions matching TRBD1. The ends lost 6 bases at V and 4 bases at J; junction bases unmatched: 3. The CDR3 spans 13 residues. Written as DNA, the CDR3 is TGTGCCAGCAGCCGACAGGGGCCAGATACGCAGTATTTT. Protein sequence: CASSRQGPDTQYF.

The rearrangement uses TRBV4-2 and TRBJ1-2, with no clear D. The CDR3 runs 16 residues. The V end was cut by 0 bases, the J end by 2 bases, with 13 bases between. The germline V gene has CDR1 LGHNA and CDR2 YNFKEQ. The chain's CDR3 is CASSQDSGVGNYGYTF. CDR3 DNA: TGTGCCAGCAGCCAAGATTCCGGGGTAGGAAACTATGGCTACACCTTC.

The V gene is TRBV27, the J gene TRBJ1-4; 8 nucleotides align to TRBD1. The CDR3 extends over 14 amino acids. Per germline, CDR1 MNHEY and CDR2 SMNVEV (reference sequence). The V segment lost 8 bases and the J segment 8 bases; nucleotides outside the gene matches: 10. This CDR3 reads CASAYIQGDEKLFF. In nucleotides, the CDR3 is TGTGCCAGCGCGTACATACAGGGGGACGAAAAACTGTTTTTT.

V is TRBV7-2 and J is TRBJ1-1; 9 bases agree with TRBD1. Per germline, CDR1 SGHTA and CDR2 FQGNSA. Trimming at V came to 2 bases and at J to 2 bases, leaving 15 bases not matched to a gene. The CDR3 length is 19 residues. The CDR3 sequence is CASSLRPDRGGQTNTEAFF. In nucleotides, the CDR3 is TGTGCCAGCAGCTTACGGCCGGACAGGGGAGGACAGACTAACACTGAAGCTTTCTTT.

As to this clone: The same CDR3 can be traced to other DNA sequences in this sample. The chain recombines TRBV12-3 or TRBV12-4 with TRBJ1-1; D may be TRBD1 (5 bases). The CDR3 covers 11 residues. V was shortened by 5 bases and J by 8 bases, with 9 bases between the two germline ends. CDR3 bases: TGTGCCAGCAGTAGGGGAGGCGAAGCTTTCTTT. Translating gives CASSRGGEAFF.

The CDR3 is CASSLQDNGELFF. CDR3 in DNA: TGTGCCAGCAGCTTACAGGATAACGGGGAGCTGTTTTTT. This sequence joins TRBV7-3 and TRBJ2-2; D is uncertain. Germline V gene sequence: CDR1 SGHTA, CDR2 FQGTGA. The CDR3 consists of 13 residues. V was clipped by 2 bases and J by 7 bases, with 8 bases between them.

CDR3 bases: TGTGCCAGCAGCTTGGCCGCACAGGGCGCTGGCTACACCTTC. Its protein product is CASSLAAQGAGYTF. The chain links TRBV5-4 to TRBJ1-2; perhaps TRBD1 as D (6 bases). Trimming removed 0 bases from V and 7 bases from J, with 13 bases in between. From germline, CDR1 is SGHNT and CDR2 YYREEE (reference sequence). The CDR3 is 14 amino acids.